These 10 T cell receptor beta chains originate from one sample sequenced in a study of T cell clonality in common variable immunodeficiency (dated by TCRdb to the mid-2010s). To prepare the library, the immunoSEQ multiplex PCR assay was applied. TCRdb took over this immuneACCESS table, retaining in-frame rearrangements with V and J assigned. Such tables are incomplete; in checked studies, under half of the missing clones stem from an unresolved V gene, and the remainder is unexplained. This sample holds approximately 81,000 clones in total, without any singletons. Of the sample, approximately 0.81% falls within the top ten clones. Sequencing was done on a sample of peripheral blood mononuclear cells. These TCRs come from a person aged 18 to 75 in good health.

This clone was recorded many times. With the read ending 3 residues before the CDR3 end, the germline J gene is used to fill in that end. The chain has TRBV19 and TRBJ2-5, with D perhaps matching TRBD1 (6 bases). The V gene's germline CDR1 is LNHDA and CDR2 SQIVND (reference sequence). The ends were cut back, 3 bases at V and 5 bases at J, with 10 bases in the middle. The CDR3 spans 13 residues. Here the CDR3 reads CASSITGLETQYF. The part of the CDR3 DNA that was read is TGTGCCAGTAGTATTACAGGGCTGGAGACC.

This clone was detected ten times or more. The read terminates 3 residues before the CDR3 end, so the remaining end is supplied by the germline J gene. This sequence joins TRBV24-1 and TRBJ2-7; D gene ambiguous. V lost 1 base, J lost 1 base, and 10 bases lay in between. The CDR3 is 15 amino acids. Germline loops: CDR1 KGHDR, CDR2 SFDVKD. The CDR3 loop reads CATSDFNPKSYEQYF. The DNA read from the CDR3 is TGTGCCACCAGTGATTTCAACCCTAAGTCCTACGAG.

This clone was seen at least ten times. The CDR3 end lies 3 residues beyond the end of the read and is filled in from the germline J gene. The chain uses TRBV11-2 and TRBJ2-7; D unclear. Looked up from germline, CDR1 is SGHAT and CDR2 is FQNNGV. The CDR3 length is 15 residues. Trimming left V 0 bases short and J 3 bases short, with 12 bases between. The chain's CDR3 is CASSLEVGWVYEQYF. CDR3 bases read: TGTGCCAGCAGCTTAGAGGTGGGCTGGGTCTACGAG.

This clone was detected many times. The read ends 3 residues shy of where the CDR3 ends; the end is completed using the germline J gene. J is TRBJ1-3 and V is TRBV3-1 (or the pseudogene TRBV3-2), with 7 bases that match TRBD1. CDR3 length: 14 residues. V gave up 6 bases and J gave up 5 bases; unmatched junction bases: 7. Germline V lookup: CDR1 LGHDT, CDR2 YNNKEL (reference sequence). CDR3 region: CASSPRDSRNTIYF. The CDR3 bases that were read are TGTGCCAGCAGTCCCCGGGACAGTAGAAACACC.

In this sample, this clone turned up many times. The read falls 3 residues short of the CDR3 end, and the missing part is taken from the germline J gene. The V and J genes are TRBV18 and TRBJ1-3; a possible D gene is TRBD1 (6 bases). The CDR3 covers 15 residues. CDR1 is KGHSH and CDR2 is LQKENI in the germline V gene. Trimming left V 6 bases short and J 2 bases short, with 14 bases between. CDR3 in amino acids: CASSGGQPAGNTIYF. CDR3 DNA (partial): TGTGCCAGCTCGGGAGGACAGCCCGCTGGAAACACC.

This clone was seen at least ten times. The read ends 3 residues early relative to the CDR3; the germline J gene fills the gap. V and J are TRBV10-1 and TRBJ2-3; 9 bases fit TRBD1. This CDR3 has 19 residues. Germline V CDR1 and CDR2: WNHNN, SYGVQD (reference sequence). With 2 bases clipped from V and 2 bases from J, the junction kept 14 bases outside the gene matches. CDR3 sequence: CASSETSGTGQKYTDTQYF. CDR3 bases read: TGCGCCAGCAGTGAGACCTCCGGGACAGGGCAAAAGTACACAGATACG.

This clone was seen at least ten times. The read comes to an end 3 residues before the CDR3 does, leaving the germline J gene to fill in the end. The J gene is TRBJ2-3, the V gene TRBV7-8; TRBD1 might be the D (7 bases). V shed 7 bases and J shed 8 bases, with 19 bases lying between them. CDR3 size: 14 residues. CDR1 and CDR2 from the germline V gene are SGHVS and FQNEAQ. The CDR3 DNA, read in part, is TGTGCCAGCACCCGGGGGAGCGCAGGGGGTACG. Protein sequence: CASTRGSAGGT. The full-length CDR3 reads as CASTRGSAGGTQYF.

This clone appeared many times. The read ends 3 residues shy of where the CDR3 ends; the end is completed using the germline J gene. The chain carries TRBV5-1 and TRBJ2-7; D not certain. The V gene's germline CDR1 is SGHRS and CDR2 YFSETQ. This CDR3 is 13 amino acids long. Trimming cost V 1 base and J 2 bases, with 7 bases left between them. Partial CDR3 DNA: TGCGCCAGCAGCTTGACCCAGACCTACGAG. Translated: CASSLTQTYE. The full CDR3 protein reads CASSLTQTYEQYF.

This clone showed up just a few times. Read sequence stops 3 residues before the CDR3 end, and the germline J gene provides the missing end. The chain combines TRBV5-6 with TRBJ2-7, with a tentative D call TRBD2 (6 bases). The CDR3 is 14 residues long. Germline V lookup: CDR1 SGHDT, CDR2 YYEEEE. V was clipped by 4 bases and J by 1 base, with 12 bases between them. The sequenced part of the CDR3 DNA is TGTGCCAGCAGCGGACCCGGGACTTCCTACGAG. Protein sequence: CASSGPGTSYE. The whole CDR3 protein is CASSGPGTSYEQYF.

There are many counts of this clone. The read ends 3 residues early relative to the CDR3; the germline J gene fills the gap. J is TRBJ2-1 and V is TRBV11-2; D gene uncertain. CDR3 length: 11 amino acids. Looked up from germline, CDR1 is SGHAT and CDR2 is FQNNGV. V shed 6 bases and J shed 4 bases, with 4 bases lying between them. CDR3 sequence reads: CASRLYNEQFF. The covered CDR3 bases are TGTGCCAGCAGGCTATACAATGAG.